This T cell receptor (beta chain) was obtained from a study of blood T cell repertoires in COVID-19. As for the study in general: Acute and convalescent COVID-19 specimens originated in the United States, Italy and Spain. T cells, B-cell-depleted T cells, or PBMCs provided the cDNA or gDNA that served as material.

TCRdb keeps only in-frame clones here, not all; method: immunoSEQ multiplex PCR. The sample contains roughly 300,000 clones, approximately 91% of which appear only once. The CDR3 runs 15 residues. Germline lookup yields CDR1 LNHDA and CDR2 SQIVND (reference sequence). Deletions cut 3 bases from V and 0 bases from J, with 11 bases between. Participants, roughly 18 to 100 years old, spanned 24 US areas. Sequencing was carried out using PBMCs or T cells enriched from blood (not recorded which). This chain links TRBV19 with TRBJ1-1; TRBD1 is a possible D gene (6 bases). The sequence came from a woman in her thirties or forties with acute COVID-19. The CDR3 DNA is TGTGCCAGTAGTATCACCGGACAGATGAACACTGAAGCTTTCTTT. Translated, it gives CASSITGQMNTEAFF.